Sequencing of this TCR beta chain was carried out in a study of shared clonotypes between healthy human individuals. Whole-study findings and limits: Investigators collected only blood, and repertoires in tissues likely differ.

Source study methods: ImmunoSEQ junction-only sequences lacked quality scores, so their filtering differed. Libraries were prepared by immunoSEQ multiplex PCR; TCRdb keeps only in-frame clonotypes and omits some of them. V and J calls and clone size are copied from that table; D and trimming were computed from the DNA. Of 2 million to 3 million clones listed, 90% to 95% are singletons. Points on this clone: What it binds is unknown.

CDR1 is SGHNT, CDR2 YYREEE, per germline (reference sequence). The CDR3 extends over 13 amino acids. Trimming cost V 3 bases and J 8 bases; bases outside gene matches: 6. The clonotype was recovered from a man between 18 and 29 years old in good health. Sequences were obtained from naive CD4+ T cells sorted from blood. Regarding subset: CD45RA+ positively selected. J is TRBJ1-1 and V is TRBV5-4; 8 bases map to TRBD1. CDR3 sequence reads: CASSSTGGSEAFF. In DNA form, the CDR3 reads TGTGCCAGCAGCTCCACAGGGGGTTCCGAAGCTTTCTTT.